Below are 29 T cell receptor beta chains sequenced from a single sample in a study of blood T cells in healthy people across ages. With a J-beta primer mix and a sample-barcoded 5' primer, a second PCR ran 7 to 11 cycles. TCRdb independently ran MiXCR on the 5' RACE reads; one entry per CDR3 protein. The repertoire consists of approximately 800,000 distinct CDR3 sequences, with around two thirds occurring once and the leading ten covering 25% to 35%. Material for sequencing was blood. Every receptor here comes from a man aged 25 to 40 in good health.

J is TRBJ2-3 and V is TRBV10-3; D possibly corresponds to TRBD2 (7 bases). With 3 bases removed from V and 2 bases from J, the gap between germline ends came to 15 bases. The germline V gene encodes CDR1 ENHRY and CDR2 SYGVKD. This CDR3 is 16 amino acids long. CDR3 DNA sequence: TGTGCCATCAGTGATTTCGCGGGGGCCATCACAGATACGCAGTATTTT. Its translation is CAISDFAGAITDTQYF.

Only a few counts were recorded for this clonotype. V and J are TRBV29-1 and TRBJ1-5; possibly TRBD1 for D (6 bases). Germline V CDR1 and CDR2: SQVTM, ANQGSEA. Trimming removed 6 bases at V and 6 bases at J, with 18 bases between. The CDR3 has 14 residues. The CDR3 DNA sequence: TGCAGCGTAATACAACAGGGAGAGGGTCAGCCCCAGCATTTT. This gives the protein CSVIQQGEGQPQHF.

The chain couples TRBV20-1 to TRBJ2-7; D is unclear. The CDR3 spans 11 residues. The germline CDR1 and CDR2 sequences are DFQATT and SNEGSKA (reference sequence). The germline V and J ends were trimmed by 7 bases and 3 bases, with 10 bases remaining between them. CDR3 DNA sequence: TGCAGTGATGGAAAGAACTACGAGCAGTACTTC. Protein sequence: CSDGKNYEQYF.

The chain joins TRBV7-9 to TRBJ1-2; D might be TRBD1 (5 bases). CDR1 is SEHNR and CDR2 is FQNEAQ in the germline V gene (reference sequence). Trimming stripped 5 bases from V and 4 bases from J, with 14 bases between. The CDR3 covers 14 residues. In DNA form, the CDR3 reads TGTGCCAGCAGCCCCGCGGGGGTGGTCTATGGCTACACCTTC. This sequence encodes CASSPAGVVYGYTF.

The chain links TRBV2 to TRBJ2-5; 9 bases are a match to TRBD1. The CDR3 loop spans 14 amino acids. With V trimmed by 7 bases and J by 5 bases, 8 bases remained unmatched. Germline V gene sequence: CDR1 SNHLY, CDR2 FYNNEI. The CDR3 loop is CASKPRQGGETQYF. Here the CDR3 DNA reads TGTGCCAGCAAACCCCGACAGGGGGGGGAGACCCAGTACTTC.

The chain employs TRBV12-3 or TRBV12-4 and TRBJ2-5, with D uncertain. The CDR3 extends over 13 amino acids. V was shortened by 3 bases and J by 4 bases, with 9 bases between the two germline ends. The CDR3 coding sequence is TGTGCCAGCAGTTTCCTGTTCCCAGAGACCCAGTACTTC. Translated: CASSFLFPETQYF.

The chain is built from TRBV12-3 or TRBV12-4 and TRBJ2-7; weak D call: TRBD2 (6 bases). The J call may be mistaken, given a closer DNA end match to TRBJ2-5. The length of the CDR3 is 15 residues. The CDR3, as DNA: TGTGCCAGCAGCCGGAGTGGGCTAGCGACAGAGACCCAGTACTTC. Protein sequence: CASSRSGLATETQYF.

J is TRBJ2-5 and V is TRBV20-1, with D perhaps TRBD2 (7 bases). This CDR3 region has 13 residues. In germline, CDR1 is DFQATT, CDR2 SNEGSKA (reference sequence). V gave up 6 bases and J gave up 5 bases, with 16 bases separating them. CDR3 sequence: CSAGWGGPETQYF. Written as DNA, the CDR3 is TGCAGTGCAGGGTGGGGGGGGCCCGAGACCCAGTACTTC.

This clonotype was counted ten times or more. The chain uses TRBV5-1 and TRBJ2-3; 9 bases are a match to TRBD1. This CDR3 contains 15 residues. Germline V gives CDR1 SGHRS, CDR2 YFSETQ. V lost 4 bases, J lost 5 bases, and 8 bases stayed unmatched. The CDR3 DNA reads TGCGCCAGCAGCCGTGGACAGGGGATCCAAGATACGCAGTATTTT. Protein sequence: CASSRGQGIQDTQYF.

This clonotype has only a few counts. CDR3 bases: TGTGCCAGCAGCTTAGCTCTGGGGGGCGGCAACGAGCAGTACTTC. This sequence encodes CASSLALGGGNEQYF. The rearrangement links TRBV7-2 to TRBJ2-7; D possibly matches TRBD1 or TRBD2 (6 bases each). This CDR3 contains 15 residues. The germline V gene encodes CDR1 SGHTA and CDR2 FQGNSA. Trimming pared 0 bases from V and 5 bases from J, leaving 14 bases between.

The chain joins TRBV2 to TRBJ1-1; TRBD1 is a possible D gene (5 bases). CDR1 and CDR2 from the germline V gene are SNHLY and FYNNEI. CDR3 length: 14 amino acids. The ends were cut back, 7 bases at V and 3 bases at J, with 15 bases in the middle. For the CDR3, the DNA is TGTGCCAGCAAGGGGCGCCCGGTGGACACTGAAGCTTTCTTT. Encoded protein: CASKGRPVDTEAFF. The complete variable domain, with remaining parts taken from reference TRBV2 and TRBJ1-1, reads EPEVTQTPSHQVTQMGQEVILRCVPISNHLYFYWYRQILGQKVEFLVSFYNNEISEKSEIFDDQFSVERPDGSNFTLKIRSTKLEDSAMYFCASKGRPVDTEAFFGQGTRLTVV.

V gene TRBV5-1 combines with J gene TRBJ1-2, with D possibly matching TRBD1 (5 bases). The V end was cut by 5 bases, the J end by 4 bases, with 18 bases between. In germline, CDR1 is SGHRS, CDR2 YFSETQ. The CDR3 contains 15 residues. CDR3 bases: TGCGCCAGCAGTCCGGATCATGGGACCATCTATGGCTACACCTTC. Its translation: CASSPDHGTIYGYTF.

Regarding this clonotype: The junction shows a germline mismatch at one end, possibly a read error. The chain links TRBV29-1 to TRBJ2-5, with 11 nucleotides matching TRBD1. The CDR3 loop spans 19 amino acids. From germline, CDR1 is SQVTM and CDR2 ANQGSEA. CDR3 DNA sequence: TGCAGCGTTGGGACTAACAAGGACAGGGGGCTGTGGTACCAAGAGACCAAGTACTTC. This sequence encodes CSVGTNKDRGLWYQETKYF.

This chain links TRBV9 with TRBJ2-7, with D tentatively TRBD1 or TRBD2 (5 bases each). The J call may not be correct, given that the DNA end is closer to TRBJ2-5. The length of the CDR3 is 16 residues. CDR1 is SGDLS and CDR2 is YYNGEE in the germline V gene. CDR3 amino acids: CASSVGWDDKKETQYF. The CDR3 DNA sequence: TGTGCCAGCAGCGTGGGCTGGGACGATAAGAAAGAGACCCAGTACTTC.

This clonotype was counted a single time. This chain connects TRBV7-9 to TRBJ1-5, with D hard to call. The CDR3 sequence is 12 residues long. Trimming took off 4 bases at V and 3 bases at J, with 4 bases between the two ends. Germline V lookup: CDR1 SEHNR, CDR2 FQNEAQ (reference sequence). The CDR3: CASSSHNQPQHF. The CDR3 coding sequence is TGTGCCAGCAGCTCACACAATCAGCCCCAGCATTTT. The variable domain in full, with the rest retrieved from reference TRBV7-9 and TRBJ1-5, is DTGVSQNPRHKITKRGQNVTFRCDPISEHNRLYWYRQTLGQGPEFLTYFQNEAQLEKSRLLSDRFSAERPKGSFSTLEIQRTEQGDSAMYLCASSSHNQPQHFGDGTRLSIL.

This clonotype has more than one count but fewer than ten. This sequence joins TRBV20-1 and TRBJ2-4, with 8 bases that match TRBD1. The J call may be faulty, since TRBJ2-7 better matches the DNA end. CDR1 and CDR2 (germline): DFQATT, SNEGSKA (reference sequence). The CDR3 is 14 amino acids. CDR3 DNA: TGCAGTGCCAAAAGGGATGGACAGGGATACGAGCAGTACTTC. It specifies CSAKRDGQGYEQYF.

This chain uses TRBV29-1 with TRBJ2-3, with 8 bases aligning to TRBD1. The CDR3 totals 20 residues. The V segment lost 6 bases and the J segment 3 bases; nucleotides outside the gene matches: 26. Looked up from germline, CDR1 is SQVTM and CDR2 is ANQGSEA. This CDR3 reads CSVLPRRGPPLRKWTDTQYF. CDR3 bases: TGCAGCGTCCTACCCCGCAGGGGGCCCCCATTGCGAAAGTGGACAGATACGCAGTATTTT.

The table lists this clonotype with a few counts. The chain carries TRBV6-2 or TRBV6-3 and TRBJ1-2, with TRBD1 identical over 8 bases. The CDR3 is 15 residues long. Unmatched junction bases numbered 9, after V lost 1 base and J lost 8 bases. In germline, CDR1 is MNHEY, CDR2 SVGEGT. CDR3 nucleotides: TGTGCCAGCAGTTACTTTACAGGGGGATCGTACGGCTACACCTTC. This codes for CASSYFTGGSYGYTF.

This rearrangement joins TRBV6-5 to TRBJ2-7; the match to TRBD2 covers 9 bases. Unmatched junction bases numbered 5, after V lost 4 bases and J lost 1 base. This CDR3 has 15 residues. CDR1 and CDR2 (germline): MNHEY, SVGAGI. The CDR3 region is CASSLTSGPSYEQYF. As DNA, the CDR3 is TGTGCCAGCAGTTTGACTAGCGGACCTTCCTACGAGCAGTACTTC.

A few counts support this clonotype. The gene calls are TRBV21-1 and TRBJ1-4. TRBV21-1 is labeled a pseudogene. CDR3 size: 14 residues. The CDR3 nucleotides are TGTGCCAGCAGCAACGATGGAACTAATGAAAAACTGTTTTTT. Protein: CASSNDGTNEKLFF.

The chain is built from TRBV15 and TRBJ1-1; 9 bases fit TRBD1. The V gene's germline CDR1 is LNHNV and CDR2 YYDKDF (reference sequence). The V segment lost 5 bases and the J segment 4 bases; nucleotides outside the gene matches: 2. The CDR3 spans 13 residues. The CDR3 coding sequence is TGTGCCACCAGCGAGGGACAGGGCACTGAAGCTTTCTTT. Its protein product is CATSEGQGTEAFF.

The chain is built from TRBV4-3 and TRBJ2-1; a weak D match, TRBD2 (6 bases). Germline assignment: CDR1 LGHNA and CDR2 YSLEER. Trimming shortened V by 5 bases and J by 12 bases, and 14 bases separated the two germline ends. CDR3 length: 12 amino acids. The CDR3, as DNA: TGCGCCAGCAGCATAACTTCTAGCGTGCAGTTCTTC. Protein: CASSITSSVQFF.

This clonotype was observed a handful of times. CDR3 coding DNA: TGTGCCAGCAGCGCGACAAACGGTGGCTACACCTTC. It encodes CASSATNGGYTF. The chain uses TRBV28 and TRBJ1-2; D is undetermined. Trimming pared 6 bases from V and 7 bases from J, leaving 12 bases between. The length of the CDR3 is 12 residues. CDR1 MDHEN and CDR2 SYDVKM come from the germline V gene.

The chain joins TRBV7-9 to TRBJ2-2; TRBD1 matches at 8 bases. This CDR3 is built from 14 residues. Germline lookup yields CDR1 SEHNR and CDR2 FQNEAQ (reference sequence). V dropped 2 bases and J dropped 7; count of bases not matched to a gene: 3. The CDR3 here is CASSLQGAIGELFF. The DNA of the CDR3 is TGTGCCAGCAGCTTACAGGGGGCGATCGGGGAGCTGTTTTTT.

This clonotype was counted at least ten times. This rearrangement joins TRBV4-2 to TRBJ1-2; D remains unclear. Trimming removed 1 base from V and 8 bases from J, with 17 bases in between. The CDR3 spans 15 residues. Germline CDR1 and CDR2: LGHNA and YNFKEQ. The CDR3 region has the DNA TGTGCCAGCAGCCAAGGCCCCGACGCTGCTCGCGGCTACACCTTC. This translates into CASSQGPDAARGYTF.

The J gene is TRBJ2-1, the V gene TRBV4-2, with TRBD2 as a possible D gene (6 bases). Germline V gene lookup returns CDR1 LGHNA and CDR2 YNFKEQ. This CDR3 spans 13 amino acids. Deletions cut 0 bases from V and 14 bases from J, with 14 bases between. This CDR3 is CASSQDRPSVKFF. The CDR3 DNA follows: TGTGCCAGCAGCCAAGATAGGCCTAGCGTTAAGTTCTTC.

The chain is built from TRBV4-3 and TRBJ2-5, with 10 bases identical to TRBD2. The end of the DNA aligns better with TRBJ2-7, so the J call may be wrong. CDR3 length: 15 residues. The germline V gene has CDR1 LGHNA and CDR2 YSLEER. Written as DNA, the CDR3 is TGCGCCAGCAGCCAAGATCTCCTAGCGGGGGACGAGCAGTACTTC. Amino acids: CASSQDLLAGDEQYF.

This rearrangement joins TRBV19 to TRBJ2-1, with TRBD1 identical over 8 bases. Per the germline V gene, CDR1 is LNHDA and CDR2 is SQIVND (reference sequence). Trimming took 4 bases from V and 0 from J; bases not matched to a gene: 11. CDR3 size: 18 residues. The CDR3 DNA sequence: TGTGCCAGTAGTAACAGGGGGTTCGGTAGGAGCTCCTACAATGAGCAGTTCTTC. Translating it yields CASSNRGFGRSSYNEQFF.

The chain combines TRBV12-3 or TRBV12-4 with TRBJ2-3; D tentatively reads TRBD1 or TRBD2 (5 bases each). This CDR3 contains 13 residues. Deletions cut 4 bases from V and 8 bases from J, with 13 bases between. The CDR3 is CASSSFRGGTQYF. The CDR3 region has the DNA TGTGCCAGCAGTTCCTTCCGGGGCGGTACGCAGTATTTT.